Listed below are T cell receptor beta chains from one sample, sequenced in a study of OX40 agonist ivuxolimab in advanced cancers. TCRdb's copy holds only in-frame clones and misses some; the assay was immunoSEQ multiplex PCR. This sample has 60,000 to 80,000 clones, with roughly 81% found just once. The specimen was CD4+ or CD8+ T cells sorted from blood, collected in a trial of the OX40 agonist ivuxolimab. The receptor source for this set is an adult with an advanced solid tumor such as melanoma, head and neck, liver or kidney cancer. CDR3s include the opening cysteine and the closing phenylalanine or tryptophan. Each record gives: clone size, V gene, J gene, D gene, CDR3 protein, CDR3 DNA. The D gene is left open where the match is weak. The size entry is marked missing in some rows and otherwise reads once, few, many or a size class.

>NA|TRBV25-1|TRBJ1-4|TRBD1
CASSEPGQRNEKLFF
TGTGCCAGCAGTGAGCCGGGACAGCGTAATGAAAAACTGTTTTTT
>NA|TRBV7-9|TRBJ1-5|NA
CASSPLQAGNQPQHF
TGTGCCAGCAGCCCCTTACAGGCGGGCAATCAGCCCCAGCATTTT
>NA|TRBV13|TRBJ1-5|NA
CASSQDWDSNQPQHF
TGCGCCAGCAGCCAAGATTGGGACAGCAATCAGCCCCAGCATTTT
>NA|TRBV6-6|TRBJ2-3|NA
CASSYGASTDTQYF
TGTGCCAGCAGTTACGGCGCGAGCACAGATACGCAGTATTTT
>NA|TRBV19|TRBJ2-7|NA
CASRGSSYEQYF
TGTGCCAGTAGAGGGAGCTCCTACGAGCAGTACTTC
>NA|TRBV19|TRBJ1-1|TRBD1
CASSTVGQGTAEAFF
TGTGCCAGTAGTACCGTTGGACAGGGGACCGCTGAAGCTTTCTTT
>NA|TRBV4-3|TRBJ2-1|TRBD2
CASSQPTSGRGEQFF
TGCGCCAGCAGCCAACCTACTAGCGGGAGAGGTGAGCAGTTCTTC
>few|TRBV7-2|TRBJ2-3|TRBD2
CASNPSGNKRDTQYF
TGTGCCAGCAACCCTAGCGGGAATAAAAGGGATACGCAGTATTTT
>NA|TRBV7-8|TRBJ1-5|NA
CASSLAGRGLNQPQHF
TGTGCCAGCAGCTTAGCCGGCAGGGGTCTCAATCAGCCCCAGCATTTT
>few|TRBV7-9|TRBJ2-7|NA
CASSADSFYEQYF
TGTGCCAGCAGCGCAGACAGCTTCTACGAGCAGTACTTC
>NA|TRBV7-2|TRBJ2-3|NA
CASEMAIRSSTQYF
TGTGCCAGCGAGATGGCTATCCGATCTTCTACGCAGTATTTT
>NA|TRBV7-6|TRBJ2-2|TRBD1
CASSLGQGNTGELFF
TGTGCCAGCAGCTTAGGACAGGGCAACACCGGGGAGCTGTTTTTT
>NA|TRBV20-1|TRBJ1-1|TRBD1
CSARRTGEAFF
TGCAGTGCCCGAAGGACAGGGGAAGCTTTCTTT
>NA|TRBV27|TRBJ1-5|NA
CASSPPGGQPQHF
TGTGCCAGCAGTCCCCCCGGTGGTCAGCCCCAGCATTTT
>NA|TRBV7-9|TRBJ2-2|TRBD1
CASSPQRGGQPNTGELFF
TGTGCCAGCAGCCCCCAACGTGGGGGACAGCCGAACACCGGGGAGCTGTTTTTT
>NA|TRBV7-2|TRBJ2-3|NA
CASSLAGPATRDTQYF
TGTGCCAGCAGCTTAGCGGGCCCCGCCACACGAGATACGCAGTATTTT
>few|TRBV30|TRBJ1-5|NA
CAWRRMRDYQPQHF
TGTGCCTGGAGGCGGATGAGGGACTATCAGCCCCAGCATTTT
>NA|TRBV6-6|TRBJ1-3|NA
CASRDTGNTIYF
TGTGCCAGCAGAGATACTGGAAACACCATATATTTT
>NA|TRBV9|TRBJ1-3|TRBD1
CASSALVGQTSGNTIYF
TGTGCCAGCAGCGCGCTCGTGGGACAGACCTCTGGAAACACCATATATTTT
>NA|TRBV18|TRBJ1-5|NA
CASSPGGSGNQPQHF
TGTGCCAGCTCTCCCGGGGGTTCTGGGAATCAGCCCCAGCATTTT
>NA|TRBV6-1|TRBJ2-7|NA
CASSPRPDFSYEQYF
TGTGCCAGCAGTCCCCGCCCGGACTTCTCCTACGAGCAGTACTTC
>NA|TRBV25-1|TRBJ2-1|NA
CASGDNYNEQFF
TGTGCCAGCGGGGACAATTACAATGAGCAGTTCTTC
>NA|TRBV13|TRBJ1-2|NA
CASSLVQANYGYTF
TGTGCCAGCAGCTTAGTACAGGCTAACTATGGCTACACCTTC
>few|TRBV12-5|TRBJ1-5|NA
CASGRANQPQHF
TGTGCTAGTGGTCGGGCCAATCAGCCCCAGCATTTT
>NA|TRBV6-1|TRBJ1-2|NA
CASSETGTYGYTF
TGTGCCAGCAGTGAGACCGGGACCTATGGCTACACCTTC
>NA|TRBV7-2|TRBJ1-1|NA
CASSLVARGNTEAFF
TGTGCCAGCAGCTTAGTCGCCAGGGGTAACACTGAAGCTTTCTTT
>NA|TRBV27|TRBJ1-3|NA
CASSRTPGGLSGNTIYF
TGTGCCAGCAGCCGAACCCCGGGGGGCCTTTCGGGAAACACCATATATTTT
>NA|TRBV5-6|TRBJ2-1|TRBD2
CASSLSLAGNYNEQFF
TGTGCCAGCAGCTTAAGCCTAGCGGGTAACTACAATGAGCAGTTCTTC
>NA|TRBV27|TRBJ2-2|TRBD2
CASSILAGVPNTGELFF
TGTGCCAGCAGTATTCTAGCGGGAGTCCCCAACACCGGGGAGCTGTTTTTT
>NA|TRBV7-9|TRBJ1-2|NA
CASSFIGGSYTF
TGTGCCAGCAGCTTCATCGGAGGGAGCTACACCTTC
>NA|TRBV4-1|TRBJ1-2|NA
CASSQDRGGVYGYTF
TGCGCCAGCAGCCAAGATCGGGGGGGGGTCTATGGCTACACCTTC
>few|TRBV19|TRBJ2-7|TRBD1
CASSPTGKFDEQYF
TGTGCCAGTAGCCCGACAGGGAAATTCGACGAGCAGTACTTC